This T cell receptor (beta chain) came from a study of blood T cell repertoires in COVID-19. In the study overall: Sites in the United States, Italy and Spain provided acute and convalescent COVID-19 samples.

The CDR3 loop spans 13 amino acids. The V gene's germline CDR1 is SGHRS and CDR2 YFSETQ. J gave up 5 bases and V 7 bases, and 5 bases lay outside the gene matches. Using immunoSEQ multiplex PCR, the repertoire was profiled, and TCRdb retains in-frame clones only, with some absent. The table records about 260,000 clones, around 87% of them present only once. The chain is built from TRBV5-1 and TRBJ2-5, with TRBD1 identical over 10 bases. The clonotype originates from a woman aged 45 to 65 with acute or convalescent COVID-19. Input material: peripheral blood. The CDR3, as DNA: TGCGCCAGCTCGACAGGGGGCGGGGAGACCCAGTACTTC. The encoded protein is CASSTGGGETQYF.